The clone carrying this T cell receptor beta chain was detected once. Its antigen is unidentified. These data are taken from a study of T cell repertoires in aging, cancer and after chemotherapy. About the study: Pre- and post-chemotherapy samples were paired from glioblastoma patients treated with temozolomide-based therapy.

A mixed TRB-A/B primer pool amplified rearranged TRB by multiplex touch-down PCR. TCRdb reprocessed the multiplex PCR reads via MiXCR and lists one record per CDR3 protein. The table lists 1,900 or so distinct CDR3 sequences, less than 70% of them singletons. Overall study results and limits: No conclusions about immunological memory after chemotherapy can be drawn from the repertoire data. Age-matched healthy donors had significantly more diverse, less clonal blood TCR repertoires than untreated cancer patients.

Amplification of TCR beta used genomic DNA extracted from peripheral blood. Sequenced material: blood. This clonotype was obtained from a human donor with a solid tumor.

The CDR3 spells CASSLGSYYEQYF. CDR3 DNA: TGTGCCAGCAGTTTGGGTTCCTACTACGAGCAGTACTTC. The chain has TRBV27 and TRBJ2-7; D is undetermined. CDR1 and CDR2 (germline): MNHEY, SMNVEV (reference sequence). Trimming cost V 3 bases and J 3 bases, with 9 bases left between them. The CDR3 spans 13 residues.